This TCR beta chain came from a study of blood T cells in healthy people across ages. Findings of the study overall: Long-lived donors carried more naive CD4+ cells and greater diversity than aged donors. PBMCs left unsorted prevented a conclusive naive versus antigen-experienced comparison.

There are 15 residues in the CDR3. CDR1 and CDR2 (germline): SGHTA, FQGNSA. Trimming took 1 base from V and 0 from J, leaving 7 bases between them. A second PCR of roughly 7 to 11 cycles used a sample-barcoded 5' primer and a J-beta primer mix. MiXCR, applied by TCRdb to the 5' RACE reads, yields one record per CDR3 protein. Here the sample spans 710,000 or so distinct CDR3 sequences, about a fifth being singletons. Note on this clonotype: What it binds is not known.

This chain uses TRBV7-2 with TRBJ2-1; unclear D gene. The specimen was blood. The TCR sequence derives from a man between 70 and 80 years old in good health. The CDR3 nucleotides are TGTGCCAGCAGCTTAGACCCGATCTCCTACAATGAGCAGTTCTTC. It specifies CASSLDPISYNEQFF.